The 19 T cell receptor beta chains below come from one sample, sequenced in a study of shared clonotypes between healthy human individuals. The protocol was immunoSEQ multiplex PCR, while the TCRdb copy is restricted to in-frame clones and leaves out a portion. The sample has 2 million to 3 million clones, approximately 93% seen once; the top ten hold around 0.4%. The specimen was naive CD4+ T cells from PBMCs. This sample's subset: CD45RA+ positively selected. The receptors were sampled from a man between 18 and 29 years old in good health. Some clones in this sample may be carry-over from other donors' samples.

CDR3 in amino acids: CASSPQAGTAYEQYF. CDR3 in DNA: TGTGCCAGCAGCCCCCAGGCCGGGACAGCCTACGAGCAGTACTTC. V usage is TRBV5-5 and J usage is TRBJ2-7, with 7 bases matching TRBD1. Germline CDR1 is SGHKS and CDR2 is YYEKEE (reference sequence). Losses at the gene ends were 4 bases for V and 2 bases for J; bases not matched to a gene: 9. The CDR3 contains 15 residues.

The chain carries TRBV5-1 and TRBJ2-1, with 10 bases that match TRBD2. The ends lost 2 bases at V and 8 bases at J; junction bases unmatched: 7. The CDR3 has 15 amino acids. Looked up from germline, CDR1 is SGHRS and CDR2 is YFSETQ. The CDR3 DNA reads TGCGCCAGCAGCTTCTCGTCTAGCGGGAGCCATGAGCAGTTCTTC. Its translation: CASSFSSSGSHEQFF.

A word on this clone: The sample has other DNA sequences that encode this CDR3 too. CDR3 DNA: TGTGCCAGCAGTCGAGGGGGGGGTAATCAGCCCCAGCATTTT. It translates to CASSRGGGNQPQHF. This chain joins TRBV28 and TRBJ1-5; possible D gene TRBD1, 6 bases. Trimming took off 5 bases at V and 4 bases at J, with 12 bases between the two ends. Germline V gene lookup returns CDR1 MDHEN and CDR2 SYDVKM. The CDR3 totals 14 residues. The full variable domain, in which reference TRBV28 and TRBJ1-5 provide the parts outside the CDR3, is DVKVTQSSRYLVKRTGEKVFLECVQDMDHENMFWYRQDPGLGLRLIYFSYDVKMKEKGDIPEGYSVSREKKERFSLILESASTNQTSMYLCASSRGGGNQPQHFGDGTRLSIL.

The V and J genes are TRBV6-6 and TRBJ2-3; TRBD2 is a possible D gene (7 bases). V lost 4 bases to trimming and J lost 3 bases, with 14 bases between them. Germline CDR1 reads MNHNY; CDR2 reads SVGAGI (reference sequence). CDR3 length: 15 amino acids. DNA of the CDR3: TGTGCCAGCAGTTTGGGGGGGACACCAACAGATACGCAGTATTTT. It is translated as CASSLGGTPTDTQYF.

The V and J genes are TRBV28 and TRBJ1-2; TRBD1 is a possible D gene (6 bases). Trimming stripped 6 bases from V and 4 bases from J, with 9 bases between. Germline CDR1 is MDHEN and CDR2 is SYDVKM. This CDR3 has 12 amino acids. The CDR3 reads CASSRGLYGYTF. CDR3 nucleotide sequence: TGTGCCAGCAGCAGGGGCCTCTATGGCTACACCTTC.

This chain links TRBV5-1 with TRBJ2-7; 9 bases map to TRBD2. V lost 2 bases, J lost 2 bases, and 8 bases stayed unmatched. The CDR3 is made up of 16 amino acids. Germline CDR1 and CDR2: SGHRS and YFSETQ. The CDR3 nucleotides read TGCGCCAGCAGCTTATTAGCGGGAGTTATCGCCTACGAGCAGTACTTC. Residues: CASSLLAGVIAYEQYF.

V and J are TRBV11-3 and TRBJ1-2; D possibly corresponds to TRBD1 (6 bases). The germline V and J ends were trimmed by 1 base and 4 bases, with 16 bases remaining between them. Germline loops: CDR1 SGHNT, CDR2 YENEEA. The CDR3 is 16 residues long. The CDR3 DNA is TGTGCCAGCAGCTTAGCCTGGAGGCAGGGGCCCTATGGCTACACCTTC. This translates into CASSLAWRQGPYGYTF.

The chain uses TRBV19 and TRBJ1-5; perhaps TRBD1 as D (5 bases). Germline CDR1 is LNHDA and CDR2 is SQIVND (reference sequence). The CDR3 sequence is 16 residues long. Trimming left V 4 bases short and J 6 bases short, with 19 bases between. CDR3 in DNA: TGTGCCAGTAGTAGTCCGTCGAGCAGGGCTAGTCAGCCCCAGCATTTT. Its protein is CASSSPSSRASQPQHF.

The CDR3 bases are TGCAGTGCTTTTCTAGTCGGGGGCGAGTTCTTC. Amino acids: CSAFLVGGEFF. V usage is TRBV20-1 and J usage is TRBJ2-1; tentatively, D is TRBD1 or TRBD2 (6 bases each). V was clipped by 5 bases and J by 14 bases, with 16 bases between them. CDR3 length: 11 residues. Germline V CDR1 and CDR2: DFQATT, SNEGSKA (reference sequence).

V and J are TRBV4-1 and TRBJ2-7; unclear D gene. Per germline, CDR1 MGHRA and CDR2 YSYEKL. There are 14 residues in the CDR3. Trimming pared 1 base from V and 3 bases from J, leaving 10 bases between. CDR3 in amino acids: CASSQGPNYYEQYF. The CDR3 nucleotides are TGCGCCAGCAGCCAAGGCCCGAATTACTACGAGCAGTACTTC.

The rearrangement links TRBV5-1 to TRBJ2-7, with no clear D. CDR1 and CDR2 (germline): SGHRS, YFSETQ. Trimming took off 3 bases at V and 0 bases at J, with 13 bases between the two ends. The CDR3 length is 15 residues. The CDR3 loop is CASSSASRSSYEQYF. CDR3 sequence (DNA): TGCGCCAGCAGCTCCGCGAGCAGGAGCTCCTACGAGCAGTACTTC. Complete variable domain (other parts from reference TRBV5-1 and TRBJ2-7): KAGVTQTPRYLIKTRGQQVTLSCSPISGHRSVSWYQQTPGQGLQFLFEYFSETQRNKGNFPGRFSGRQFSNSRSEMNVSTLELGDSALYLCASSSASRSSYEQYFGPGTRLTVT.

V gene TRBV6-5 combines with J gene TRBJ1-2; TRBD1 agrees at 10 bases. Trimming cost V 7 bases and J 5 bases; bases outside gene matches: 7. The germline gives CDR1 MNHEY, CDR2 SVGAGI. The CDR3 loop spans 14 amino acids. CDR3 loop: CASNRQGAEYGYTF. The CDR3 DNA reads TGTGCCAGCAATCGACAGGGGGCGGAGTATGGCTACACCTTC.

The chain joins TRBV28 to TRBJ2-1; D gene unclear. CDR1 is MDHEN, CDR2 SYDVKM, per germline. The CDR3 runs to 17 residues. Trimming removed 5 bases from V and 1 base from J, with 18 bases in between. The CDR3, as DNA: TGTGCCAGCAGTCCCCGGACCCGCAGGAGATCCTACAATGAGCAGTTCTTC. It specifies CASSPRTRRRSYNEQFF.

In nucleotides, the CDR3 is TGTGCCAGCTCTCTAGTCGCCGGGACCCTCTATGGCTACACCTTC. Its protein product is CASSLVAGTLYGYTF. The genes are TRBV18 and TRBJ1-2; a weak D match, TRBD1 (5 bases). CDR1 is KGHSH, CDR2 LQKENI, per germline. The V gene lost 6 bases and the J gene lost 4 bases, with 18 bases spanning the gap. The CDR3 loop spans 15 amino acids.

The table lists this clone with a count of one. The chain combines TRBV10-3 with TRBJ1-1, with 10 bases lining up with TRBD1. There are 17 residues in the CDR3. Germline CDR1 is ENHRY and CDR2 is SYGVKD. Losses at the gene ends were 0 bases for V and 1 base for J; bases not matched to a gene: 5. Here the CDR3 DNA reads TGTGCCATCAGTGAGTCGGGGGGGACAGGGGCGAACACTGAAGCTTTCTTT. Protein product: CAISESGGTGANTEAFF.

This clone was observed a single time. DNA for the CDR3: TGTGCCAGCAGCTTAGCATCAAACACTGAAGCTTTCTTT. Translation: CASSLASNTEAFF. This chain connects TRBV11-3 to TRBJ1-1; D ambiguous. Looked up from germline, CDR1 is SGHNT and CDR2 is YENEEA. CDR3 size: 13 residues. V dropped 1 base and J dropped 2 bases, with 5 bases sitting between them.

The CDR3 loop is CASSQDRGAPYEQYF. In nucleotides, the CDR3 is TGCGCCAGCAGCCAAGATCGGGGGGCACCCTACGAGCAGTACTTC. The rearrangement links TRBV4-1 to TRBJ2-7; weak D call: TRBD2 (7 bases). The ends were cut back, 0 bases at V and 2 bases at J, with 11 bases in the middle. Germline loops: CDR1 MGHRA, CDR2 YSYEKL. The CDR3 runs 15 residues.

The chain has TRBV6-1 and TRBJ1-4; TRBD1 matches at 9 bases. The CDR3 runs 15 residues. After removal of 6 bases from V and 7 bases from J, the junction contained 9 bases not matched to a gene. Germline V CDR1 and CDR2: MNHNS, SASEGT. The CDR3 bases are TGTGCCAGCAGCTTAAGACGGGGACAGGGTGAAAAACTGTTTTTT. The encoded protein is CASSLRRGQGEKLFF.

V usage is TRBV2 and J usage is TRBJ1-4; tentative D call: TRBD1 (5 bases). Germline V gives CDR1 SNHLY, CDR2 FYNNEI. The CDR3 sequence is 13 residues long. Trimming left V 4 bases short and J 6 bases short, with 9 bases between. The CDR3 DNA follows: TGTGCCAGCAGTGGGGGGTTATATGAAAAACTGTTTTTT. Amino acids: CASSGGLYEKLFF.